This entry is about one TCR beta chain. Its target is not known. These data belong to a study of beta chain features in type 1 diabetes. General study findings and limits: The study left unresolved whether HLA type influences TCRB rearrangement.

Of the isolated RNA, all was reverse transcribed, and so the sequenced material was expressed TCRB transcripts. Some clones are missing from TCRdb's copy, which holds only in-frame ones; the method was immunoSEQ multiplex PCR. The sample includes roughly 300,000 clones, 6.5% to 10% of them seen just once. The CDR3 loop spans 13 amino acids. Deletions cut 5 bases from V and 10 bases from J, with 15 bases between. Germline V gene lookup returns CDR1 KGHSH and CDR2 LQKENI. The sequenced sample was central memory CD4+ T cells from blood. The V and J genes are TRBV18 and TRBJ2-1, with a tentative D call TRBD1 (5 bases). The clonotype originates from a woman between 18 and 30 years old in good health. CDR3 in amino acids: CASSTTQGYEQFF. In nucleotides, the CDR3 is TGTGCCAGCTCAACAACTCAGGGATACGAGCAGTTCTTC.